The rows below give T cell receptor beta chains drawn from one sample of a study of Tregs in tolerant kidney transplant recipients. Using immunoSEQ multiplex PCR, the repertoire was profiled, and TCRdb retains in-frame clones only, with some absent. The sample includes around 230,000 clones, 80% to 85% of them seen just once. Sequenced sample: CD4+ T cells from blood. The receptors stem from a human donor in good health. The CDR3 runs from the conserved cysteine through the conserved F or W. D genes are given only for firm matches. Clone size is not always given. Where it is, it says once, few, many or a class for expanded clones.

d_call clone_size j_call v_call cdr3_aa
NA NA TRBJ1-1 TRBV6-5 CASSYRGMNTEAFF
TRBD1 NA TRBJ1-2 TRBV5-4 CASNTKTGSGDGYGYTF
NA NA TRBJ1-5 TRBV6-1 CASSADGNSNQPQHF
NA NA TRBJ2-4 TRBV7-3 CASSLVQGNIQYF
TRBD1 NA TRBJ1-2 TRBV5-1 CASSTGGPGGYTF
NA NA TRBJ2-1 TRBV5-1 CASSKVADNGQFF
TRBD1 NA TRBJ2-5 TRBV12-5 CASARGDRGETQYF
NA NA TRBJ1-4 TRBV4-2 CASSQEGRPRVGEKLFF
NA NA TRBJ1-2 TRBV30 CAWSLGINYGYTF
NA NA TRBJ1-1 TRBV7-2 CASSLEGDTEAFF
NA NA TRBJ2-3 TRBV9 CASSAEYDTQYF
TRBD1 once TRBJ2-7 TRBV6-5 CASAIGQGYEQYF
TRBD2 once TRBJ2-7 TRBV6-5 CASRAASGANYEQYF
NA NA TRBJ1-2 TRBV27 CASSFQGQGYTF
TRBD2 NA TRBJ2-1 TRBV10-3 CAISDSGGFSYNEQFF
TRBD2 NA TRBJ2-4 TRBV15 CATSRDRLAGTSSLKNIQYF
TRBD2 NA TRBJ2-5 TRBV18 CASSPPSRAGPQETQYF
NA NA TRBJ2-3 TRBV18 CASSPSLLGDTQYF
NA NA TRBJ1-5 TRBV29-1 CSVGWDSSGQPQHF
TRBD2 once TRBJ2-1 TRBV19 CASSSSGRSNEQFF
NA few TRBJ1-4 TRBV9 CASSVGGGRREKLFF
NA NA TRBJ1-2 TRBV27 CASLPGAGRYGYTF
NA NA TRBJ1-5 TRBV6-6 CASMEKDSLYQPQHF
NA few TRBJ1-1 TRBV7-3 CASSLDGRDTEAFF
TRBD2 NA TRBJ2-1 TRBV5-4 CASSSGLAGLNEQFF
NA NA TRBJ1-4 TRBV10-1 CASSETDRQLQKLFF